The source of this T cell receptor (beta chain) is a study of T cell repertoires in cytomegalovirus infection. Study as a whole: Both CMV infection and a matching HLA type were indicated by public TCR beta signatures.

V lost 0 bases, J lost 2 bases, and 5 bases lay in between. This CDR3 contains 13 residues. CDR1 and CDR2 from the germline V gene are SGHTA and FQGNSA. MiXCR, run by TCRdb on the reads, gives a single entry per CDR3 protein. The table records 100,000 to 150,000 distinct CDR3 sequences, more than 20% of them present only once. As for this clonotype: The antigen remains unidentified.

The sequenced sample consisted of PBMCs, sequenced either directly or after in vitro stimulation (not recorded which). V usage is TRBV7-2 and J usage is TRBJ2-7, with D tentatively TRBD2 (5 bases). The sequence came from a human donor in good health (CMV status not recorded). Some clones in this sample may be carry-over from other donors' samples. CDR3 coding DNA: TGTGCCAGCAGCTTAGCTAGCGCCTACGAGCAGTACTTC. It yields the protein CASSLASAYEQYF.